This is a list of T cell receptor beta chains from one sample in a study of blood T cell repertoires in COVID-19. The protocol was immunoSEQ multiplex PCR, while the TCRdb copy is restricted to in-frame clones and leaves out a portion. The table shows more than 90,000 clones, with around 80% occurring only once. The sample taken for sequencing was peripheral blood. The receptors were sampled from a human donor in a cohort sampled during active COVID-19. CDR3s include the opening cysteine and the closing phenylalanine or tryptophan. D genes are given only for firm matches. Only some rows state a clone size, as once, few, many or a class for expanded clones.

TRBD1 - 14 TRBJ1-6 TRBV6-5 CASRKDRENSPLHF TGTGCCAGCAGGAAGGACAGGGAAAATTCACCCCTCCACTTT
- - 13 TRBJ1-4 TRBV19 CASWTATNEKLFF TGTGCCAGTTGGACTGCAACTAATGAAAAACTGTTTTTT
TRBD1 - 16 TRBJ1-6 TRBV5-1 CASSLEGDRGISPLHF TGCGCCAGCAGCTTGGAGGGGGACAGGGGTATATCACCCCTCCACTTT
- - 12 TRBJ2-1 TRBV6-2/TRBV6-3 CASSSGYNEQFF TGTGCCAGCAGTTCCGGGTACAATGAGCAGTTCTTC
- - 16 TRBJ2-6 TRBV28 CASRDNDRSGANVLTF TGTGCCAGCAGAGACAACGACAGATCCGGGGCCAACGTCCTGACTTTC
- - 13 TRBJ1-2 TRBV2 CASSEGQDYGYTF TGTGCCAGCAGTGAAGGGCAGGACTATGGCTACACCTTC
TRBD2 - 15 TRBJ2-3 TRBV6-5 CASPPGLAIYDTQYF TGTGCCAGTCCACCGGGACTAGCTATTTACGATACGCAGTATTTT
- - 13 TRBJ2-7 TRBV7-9 CASTPTGAYEQYF TGTGCCAGCACCCCCACAGGCGCCTACGAGCAGTACTTC
TRBD1 - 18 TRBJ2-3 TRBV18 CASSVDRGPIPGTDTQYF TGTGCCAGCTCAGTGGACAGGGGGCCCATCCCTGGCACAGATACGCAGTATTTT
- - 17 TRBJ1-1 TRBV12-2 CASRLAPVLRVNTEAFF TGTGCAAGTCGCTTAGCGCCCGTCCTCAGGGTGAACACTGAAGCTTTCTTT
- few 15 TRBJ2-2 TRBV18 CASSPMASANGELFF TGTGCCAGCTCACCCATGGCTAGCGCGAACGGGGAGCTGTTTTTT
- - 14 TRBJ1-2 TRBV6-5 CASSRAGTNYGYTF TGTGCCAGCAGCCGCGCAGGAACTAACTATGGCTACACCTTC
- many 12 TRBJ2-7 TRBV14 CASSPFSYEQYF TGTGCCAGCAGCCCTTTCTCCTACGAGCAGTACTTC
- once 15 TRBJ1-2 TRBV19 CASSIGGADSYGYTF TGTGCCAGTAGTATTGGGGGGGCGGACTCCTATGGCTACACCTTC
- - 16 TRBJ2-3 TRBV18 CASSPTREWRTDTQYF TGTGCCAGCTCACCGACTCGGGAGTGGAGGACAGATACGCAGTATTTT
- - 15 TRBJ2-5 TRBV7-2 CASSLTPVTRETQYF TGTGCCAGCAGCTTAACCCCCGTGACGCGGGAGACCCAGTACTTC
- few 16 TRBJ2-2 TRBV24-1 CATSDTTSPNTGELFF TGTGCCACCAGTGATACTACTAGCCCGAACACCGGGGAGCTGTTTTTT
- few 12 TRBJ2-7 TRBV6-5 CASSYTGFGQYF TGTGCCAGCAGTTACACGGGGTTCGGGCAGTACTTC
- - 14 TRBJ2-5 TRBV20-1 CSASARALRETQYF TGCAGTGCTAGTGCCAGGGCATTAAGGGAGACCCAGTACTTC
- - 16 TRBJ1-6 TRBV2 CASSDTLRTVDSPLHF TGTGCCAGCAGTGACACCCTCAGGACTGTCGATTCACCCCTCCACTTT
- few 13 TRBJ2-7 TRBV29-1 CSVWAGSSYEQYF TGCAGCGTGTGGGCCGGATCTTCCTACGAGCAGTACTTC
- once 15 TRBJ2-1 TRBV7-9 CASSSVGTPYNEQFF TGTGCCAGCAGCTCCGTCGGGACTCCCTACAATGAGCAGTTCTTC
- - 14 TRBJ1-1 TRBV18 CASSGEGTNTEAFF TGTGCCAGCTCAGGCGAGGGCACGAACACTGAAGCTTTCTTT
- - 13 TRBJ1-1 TRBV6-5 CASRVGVVTEAFF TGTGCCAGCAGAGTCGGGGTGGTCACTGAAGCTTTCTTT
TRBD1 - 15 TRBJ2-2 TRBV27 CASSDRATNTGELFF TGTGCCAGCAGTGACAGGGCCACGAACACCGGGGAGCTGTTTTTT
TRBD2 once 14 TRBJ2-3 TRBV28 CAIREAGVADTQYF TGTGCCATCAGAGAAGCGGGAGTTGCAGATACGCAGTATTTT
TRBD1 - 15 TRBJ1-1 TRBV7-8 CASSQQGQVKTEAFF TGTGCCAGCAGCCAACAGGGACAGGTAAAAACTGAAGCTTTCTTT
- - 14 TRBJ1-3 TRBV2 CASSESRVGNTIYF TGTGCCAGCAGTGAATCCCGGGTTGGAAACACCATATATTTT
- - 13 TRBJ2-7 TRBV14 CASSLGRVHEQYF TGTGCCAGCAGCCTAGGCCGGGTGCACGAGCAGTACTTC
TRBD1 - 14 TRBJ1-2 TRBV19 CASSNRGSGYGYTF TGTGCCAGTAGTAACAGGGGCTCTGGCTATGGCTACACCTTC
- once 16 TRBJ1-2 TRBV9 CASSPYPNTPLYGYTF TGTGCCAGCAGCCCCTACCCCAATACCCCGCTCTATGGCTACACCTTC
- - 16 TRBJ1-5 TRBV21-1 CASSKETGHSNQPQHF TGTGCCAGCAGCAAAGAGACGGGACATAGCAATCAGCCCCAGCATTTT
- - 10 TRBJ2-7 TRBV12-3/TRBV12-4 CASSLGDLNF TGTGCCAGCAGTTTAGGTGACTTGAACTTC